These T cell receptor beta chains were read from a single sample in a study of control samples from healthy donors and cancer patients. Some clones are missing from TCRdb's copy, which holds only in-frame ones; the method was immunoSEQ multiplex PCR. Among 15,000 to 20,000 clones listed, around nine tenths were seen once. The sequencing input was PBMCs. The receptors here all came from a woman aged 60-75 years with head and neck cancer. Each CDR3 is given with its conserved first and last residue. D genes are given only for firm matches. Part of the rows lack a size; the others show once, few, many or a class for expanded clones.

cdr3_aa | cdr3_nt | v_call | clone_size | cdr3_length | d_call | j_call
CAISRLPGTDTQYF | TGTGCCATCAGTCGACTACCGGGCACAGATACGCAGTATTTT | TRBV10-3 | - | 14 | - | TRBJ2-3
CASSIRQYNEQFF | TGTGCCAGCAGTATAAGACAGTACAATGAGCAGTTCTTC | TRBV12-3/TRBV12-4 | few | 13 | - | TRBJ2-1
CASSLGQGVGELFF | TGTGCCAGCAGTCTCGGACAGGGGGTCGGGGAGCTGTTTTTT | TRBV2 | few | 14 | TRBD1 | TRBJ2-2
CASEGFGNEQFF | TGTGCCAGCGAGGGGTTTGGCAATGAGCAGTTCTTC | TRBV6-5 | - | 12 | - | TRBJ2-1
CASSQGTTNGVAPLHF | TGTGCCAGCTCACAGGGGACCACAAATGGGGTTGCACCCCTCCACTTT | TRBV18 | - | 16 | - | TRBJ1-6
CASSQGNTGELFF | TGTGCCAGCTCACAGGGGAACACCGGGGAGCTGTTTTTT | TRBV18 | - | 13 | - | TRBJ2-2
CASSLAGIDGYTF | TGTGCCAGCAGCTTGGCAGGAATAGATGGCTACACCTTC | TRBV7-9 | - | 13 | - | TRBJ1-2
CASIQPGQGVKTGELFF | TGTGCCAGCATACAACCGGGACAGGGGGTGAAAACCGGGGAGCTGTTTTTT | TRBV28 | - | 17 | TRBD1 | TRBJ2-2
CASSVTSSGRLYNEQFF | TGTGCCAGCAGCGTAACTTCTAGCGGGAGGCTTTACAATGAGCAGTTCTTC | TRBV5-4 | - | 17 | TRBD2 | TRBJ2-1
CASSFFGSIDEQFF | TGTGCCAGCAGCTTCTTCGGGAGCATCGATGAGCAGTTCTTC | TRBV7-9 | - | 14 | - | TRBJ2-1
CASSFRGAETQYF | TGTGCCAGCAGCTTCAGGGGTGCGGAGACCCAGTACTTC | TRBV7-2 | - | 13 | - | TRBJ2-5
CASSPLGMGDIQYF | TGTGCCAGCTCACCACTTGGTATGGGTGACATTCAGTACTTC | TRBV18 | - | 14 | - | TRBJ2-4
CASRRLGTSGSYGEQFF | TGTGCCAGCAGACGCCTCGGGACTAGCGGGAGCTACGGTGAGCAGTTCTTC | TRBV27 | - | 17 | TRBD2 | TRBJ2-1
CASSRGQGATNEKLFF | TGCGCCAGCAGCCGTGGACAGGGGGCAACTAATGAAAAACTGTTTTTT | TRBV5-1 | - | 16 | TRBD1 | TRBJ1-4
CASSPRTGPLYNEQFF | TGTGCCAGCAGTCCTAGGACAGGGCCGCTATACAATGAGCAGTTCTTC | TRBV7-9 | - | 16 | TRBD1 | TRBJ2-1
CAISRDSLTEQYF | TGTGCCATCAGTCGGGACAGTTTAACCGAGCAGTACTTC | TRBV10-3 | - | 13 | TRBD1 | TRBJ2-7
CASSPWTGDYNEQFF | TGTGCCAGCAGCCCTTGGACAGGGGACTACAATGAGCAGTTCTTC | TRBV9 | - | 15 | TRBD1 | TRBJ2-1
CASSDTPNTEAFF | TGTGCCAGCAGTGACACGCCGAACACTGAAGCTTTCTTT | TRBV2 | - | 13 | - | TRBJ1-1